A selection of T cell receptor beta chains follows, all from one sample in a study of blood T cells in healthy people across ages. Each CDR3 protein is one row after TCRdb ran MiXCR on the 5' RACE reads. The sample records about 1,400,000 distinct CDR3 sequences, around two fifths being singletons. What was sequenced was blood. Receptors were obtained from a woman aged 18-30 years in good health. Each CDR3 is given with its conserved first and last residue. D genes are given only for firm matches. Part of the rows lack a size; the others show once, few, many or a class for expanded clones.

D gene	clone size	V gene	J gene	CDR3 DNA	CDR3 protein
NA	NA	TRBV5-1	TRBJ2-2	TGCGCCAGCAGCTTCCAGGGTTTGGCGAACACCGGGGAGCTGTTTTTT	CASSFQGLANTGELFF
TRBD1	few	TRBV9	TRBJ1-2	TGTGCCAGCACCCGGACAGGTAAAACCTATGGCTACACCTTC	CASTRTGKTYGYTF
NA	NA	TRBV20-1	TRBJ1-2	TGCAGTGCTAGCAGGGTGGCAGGCTACACCTTC	CSASRVAGYTF
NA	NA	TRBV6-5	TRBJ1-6	TGTGCCAGCAGTTACTCCGGGTATATGGATTCACCCCTCCACTTT	CASSYSGYMDSPLHF
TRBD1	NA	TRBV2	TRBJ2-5	TGTGCCAGCATGAAACAGGGGAAGTACCAAGAGACCCAGTACTTC	CASMKQGKYQETQYF
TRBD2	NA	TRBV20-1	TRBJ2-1	TGCAGTGCCACGGGCCCTGGCGGGGGGGCCGTACTTGAGCAGTTCTTC	CSATGPGGGAVLEQFF
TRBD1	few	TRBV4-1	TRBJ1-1	TGCGCCAGCAGCCAAACAGGGGCGGGGAACACTGAAGCTTTCTTT	CASSQTGAGNTEAFF
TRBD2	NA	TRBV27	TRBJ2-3	TGTGCCGGCAGGATTTTAGGTCTAGCGGGAGGAGGCACAGGTACGCAGTATTTT	CAGRILGLAGGGTGTQYF
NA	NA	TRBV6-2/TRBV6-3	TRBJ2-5	TGTGCCAGCAGTTATTCCAAGTTCCAAGAGACCCAGTACTTC	CASSYSKFQETQYF
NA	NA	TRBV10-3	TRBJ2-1	TGTGCCATCAGTGAATCGGCGGGGGCCCTGAGCTCCTACAATGAGCAGTTCTTC	CAISESAGALSSYNEQFF
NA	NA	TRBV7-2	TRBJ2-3	TGTGCCAGCAGCTTGAGGGGAGGGGGCAATTACGGCACAGATACGCAGTATTTT	CASSLRGGGNYGTDTQYF
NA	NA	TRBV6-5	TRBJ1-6	TGTGCCAGCAGTTACGCGGGACATCCAAATTCACCCCTCCACTTT	CASSYAGHPNSPLHF
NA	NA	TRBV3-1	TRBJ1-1	TGTGCCAGCAGCCAAGGGGGACTTAAACCCGTGGGCACTGAAGCTTTCTTT	CASSQGGLKPVGTEAFF
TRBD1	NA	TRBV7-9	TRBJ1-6	TGTGCCAGCAGCCCATCCGCGACAGGGGGCATTTCACCCCTCCACTTT	CASSPSATGGISPLHF
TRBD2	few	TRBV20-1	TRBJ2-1	TGCAGTGCTAGGGCCCCGGGGGGGGATGAGCAGTTCTTC	CSARAPGGDEQFF
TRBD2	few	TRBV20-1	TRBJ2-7	TGCAGTGCTAGGTTAGCGGGAAATCCCTACGAGCAGTACTTC	CSARLAGNPYEQYF
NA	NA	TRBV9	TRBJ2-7	TGTGCCAGCAGCGTAGATGGAGTTCTGACCTACGAGCAGTACTTC	CASSVDGVLTYEQYF
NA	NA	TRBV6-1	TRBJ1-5	TGTGCCAGCAGTGAAGCTCAGCCCCAGCATTTT	CASSEAQPQHF
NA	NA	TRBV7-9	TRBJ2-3	TGTGCCAGCAGCTTAGAGGGGTGGGCAGATACGCAGTATTTT	CASSLEGWADTQYF
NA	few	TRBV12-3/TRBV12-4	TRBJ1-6	TGTGCCAGCAGTTTGGTACAGGGAGATAATTCACCCCTCCACTTT	CASSLVQGDNSPLHF
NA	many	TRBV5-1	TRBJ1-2	TGCGCCAGCAGCTTGGCGGGCGGGACTAACTATGGCTACACCTTC	CASSLAGGTNYGYTF
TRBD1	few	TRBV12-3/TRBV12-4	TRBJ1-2	TGTGCCAGCAGCCCTACAGGGGGCTACTATGGCTACACCTTC	CASSPTGGYYGYTF
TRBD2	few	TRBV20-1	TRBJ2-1	TGCAGTGCTAGTGGTCTAGCGGGAGTGTACGATGAGCAGTTCTTC	CSASGLAGVYDEQFF
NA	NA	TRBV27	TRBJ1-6	TGTGCCAGCAGTCCATACGGGGGTGGGGGAACTCATTCACCCCTCCACTTT	CASSPYGGGGTHSPLHF
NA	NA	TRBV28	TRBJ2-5	TGTGCCAGCAGTCCCCGGGGGACTGGGGCCTACAATGAGCAGTACTTC	CASSPRGTGAYNEQYF
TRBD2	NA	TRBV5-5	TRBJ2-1	TGTGCCAGCAGCGGGACTACGTGGCATGAGCAGTTCTTC	CASSGTTWHEQFF
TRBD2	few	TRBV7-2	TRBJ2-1	TGTGCCAGCAGCTCACTTGGGGGGGTCGGGGAGCAGTTCTTC	CASSSLGGVGEQFF
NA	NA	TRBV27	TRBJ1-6	TGTGCCAGCAGCGGCGGGGTAGGGGGTTCACCCCCCCACTTT	CASSGGVGGSPPHF
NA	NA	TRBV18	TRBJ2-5	TGTGCCAGCTCACCAAACAGGGCGGAGGAGACCCAGTACTTC	CASSPNRAEETQYF
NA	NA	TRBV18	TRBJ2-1	TGTGCCAGCTCACCACGGGACGCATCCTCCTACAATGAGCAGTTCTTC	CASSPRDASSYNEQFF
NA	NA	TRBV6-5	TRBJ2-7	TGTGCCAGCAGTTCAGAACCCCCGTCCTACAATGAGCAGTACTTC	CASSSEPPSYNEQYF
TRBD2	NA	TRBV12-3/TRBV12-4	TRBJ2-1	TGTGCCAGCAGCCAGAGAAGCGGGAGTGTCGGTGAGCAGTTCTTC	CASSQRSGSVGEQFF
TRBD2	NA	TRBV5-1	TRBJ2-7	TGCGCCAGCAGCTTGGACGCTAGCGGGTACTCCTACGAGCAGTACTTC	CASSLDASGYSYEQYF
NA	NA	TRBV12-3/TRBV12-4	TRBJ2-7	TGTGCCAGCAGTTTATTGTGGGCCTACGAGCAGTACTTC	CASSLLWAYEQYF
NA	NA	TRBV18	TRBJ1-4	TGTGCCAGCTCGTCTCTTCCCCCCAGGGCTCCGTACGAAAAACTGTTTTTT	CASSSLPPRAPYEKLFF
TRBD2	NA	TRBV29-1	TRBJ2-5	TGCAGCGTTGGTGGACTAGCGGGGGGGAATAGTGAGCAGTACTTC	CSVGGLAGGNSEQYF